The 24 T cell receptor beta chains in this list originate from one sample, sequenced in a study of cytomegalovirus exposure and HLA in healthy donors (dated by TCRdb to between 2016 and 2019). Libraries were made using the immunoSEQ multiplex PCR assay. For the multiplex PCR, a mixture combining 60 forward primers for TCR Vbeta segments and 13 reverse primers for TCR Jbeta segments was used. TCRdb took over this immuneACCESS table, retaining in-frame rearrangements with V and J assigned. Such tables are incomplete; in checked studies, under half of the missing clones stem from an unresolved V gene, and the remainder is unexplained. Across this sample there are some 190,000 clones, with roughly 75% seen only once. Clones ranked in the top ten supply about 5% of the sample. The sample was PBMCs. The receptors stem from a man younger than 45 in good health and CMV-seropositive.

The chain joins TRBV7-2 to TRBJ2-3; 10 nucleotides align to TRBD2. The trim removed 2 bases at V and 2 bases at J, leaving 7 bases unmatched. The CDR3 runs 17 residues. Germline V lookup: CDR1 SGHTA, CDR2 FQGNSA. The CDR3 loop reads CASSLLGLAGATDTQYF. CDR3 DNA sequence: TGTGCCAGCAGCTTACTAGGGCTAGCGGGGGCCACAGATACGCAGTATTTT. Looking up the rest from reference TRBV7-2 and TRBJ2-3 gives the full variable domain: GAGVSQSPSNKVTEKGKDVELRCDPISGHTALYWYRQSLGQGLEFLIYFQGNSAPDKSGLPSDRFSAERTGGSVSTLTIQRTQQEDSAVYLCASSLLGLAGATDTQYFGPGTRLTVL.

The V gene is TRBV29-1, the J gene TRBJ1-2; TRBD1 agrees at 10 bases. The CDR3 is made up of 14 amino acids. V was pared by 4 bases and J by 7 bases, with 9 bases of the junction left unmatched. Germline CDR1 and CDR2: SQVTM and ANQGSEA. The CDR3 coding sequence is TGCAGCGTTGTAGTAGGGACAGGGGTAGGTGGCTACACCTTC. It encodes CSVVVGTGVGGYTF.

V and J are TRBV7-6 and TRBJ2-2; 11 positions match TRBD1. The junction had 2 bases not matched to a gene; V was cut back by 4 bases and J by 4 bases. Germline lookup yields CDR1 SGHVS and CDR2 FNYEAQ. There are 15 residues in the CDR3. CDR3 DNA: TGTGCCAGCAGCTCCGGGACAGGGGGCACCGGGGAGCTGTTTTTT. Amino acids: CASSSGTGGTGELFF.

V is TRBV6-5 and J is TRBJ2-7, with TRBD2 identical over 11 bases. With V trimmed by 6 bases and J by 3 bases, 1 base remained unmatched. Germline CDR1 reads MNHEY; CDR2 reads SVGAGI. The CDR3 runs 13 residues. Here the CDR3 DNA reads TGTGCCAGCAGAACTAGCGGGGGCTACGAGCAGTACTTC. It translates to CASRTSGGYEQYF.

This clone was recorded only once. The germline gene is not matched at one end of the junction; a read error may be the cause. J is TRBJ2-3 and V is TRBV5-1, with a weak D call TRBD1 (5 bases). The CDR3 consists of 15 residues. Germline V gene lookup returns CDR1 SGHRS and CDR2 YFSETQ. CDR3 sequence reads: CVSSLADINTDTQYF. In DNA form, the CDR3 reads TGCGTCAGCAGCTTGGCGGACATAAACACAGATACGCAGTATTTT.

The V and J genes are TRBV6-6 and TRBJ2-1, with 11 bases matching TRBD2. Germline assignment: CDR1 MNHNY and CDR2 SVGAGI (reference sequence). The CDR3 covers 15 residues. V was clipped by 6 bases and J by 3 bases; unmatched bases: 4. The CDR3 nucleotides are TGTGCCAGCAGCCTCCTAGCGGGAGGCTACAATGAGCAGTTCTTC. Its translation: CASSLLAGGYNEQFF.

This clone has more than one count but fewer than ten. This chain connects TRBV4-3 to TRBJ2-7; D perhaps matches TRBD2 (5 bases). Trimming removed 4 bases at V and 1 base at J, with 17 bases between. The CDR3 runs to 16 residues. Germline assignment: CDR1 LGHNA and CDR2 YSLEER. The CDR3 is CASSPPGGPGSYEQYF. The DNA for the CDR3 is TGCGCCAGCAGCCCCCCGGGCGGGCCGGGATCCTACGAGCAGTACTTC.

V is TRBV6-5 and J is TRBJ2-5; maybe TRBD1 (6 bases). Trimming took 2 bases from V and 4 from J, leaving 8 bases between them. Germline CDR1 MNHEY, CDR2 SVGAGI. This CDR3 has 13 amino acids. The CDR3 sequence: CASSYPGVETQYF. DNA for the CDR3: TGTGCCAGCAGTTACCCAGGGGTAGAGACCCAGTACTTC.

The chain uses TRBV9 and TRBJ2-1; maybe TRBD2 (5 bases). CDR3 length: 14 residues. The V end was cut by 1 base, the J end by 6 bases, with 11 bases between. Germline V gene data show CDR1 as SGDLS and CDR2 as YYNGEE. The CDR3, as DNA: TGTGCCAGCAGCGTATTCTCCGGGGTCAATGAGCAGTTCTTC. Translation: CASSVFSGVNEQFF.

This clone has just a few counts. The chain has TRBV28 and TRBJ2-5; D is uncertain. CDR1 and CDR2 (germline): MDHEN, SYDVKM. CDR3 length: 12 residues. V was trimmed by 2 bases and J by 5 bases, leaving 6 bases between them. DNA for the CDR3: TGTGCCAGCAGTTTACGGCGGGAGACCCAGTACTTC. It codes for CASSLRRETQYF. The complete variable domain, with remaining parts taken from reference TRBV28 and TRBJ2-5, reads DVKVTQSSRYLVKRTGEKVFLECVQDMDHENMFWYRQDPGLGLRLIYFSYDVKMKEKGDIPEGYSVSREKKERFSLILESASTNQTSMYLCASSLRRETQYFGPGTRLLVL.

This chain links TRBV28 with TRBJ1-1; D is undetermined. Germline V gene lookup returns CDR1 MDHEN and CDR2 SYDVKM. The CDR3 extends over 15 amino acids. Between the trimmed V and J ends, which lost 5 bases and 0 bases, there was a span of 13 bases. This CDR3 reads CASSTRGVLNTEAFF. CDR3 sequence (DNA): TGTGCCAGCAGTACCCGAGGAGTGTTGAACACTGAAGCTTTCTTT.

The rearrangement links TRBV27 to TRBJ2-3; 10 nucleotides line up with TRBD1. CDR1 is MNHEY, CDR2 SMNVEV, per germline (reference sequence). The CDR3 loop spans 16 amino acids. V dropped 8 bases and J dropped 2; count of bases not matched to a gene: 10. The CDR3, as DNA: TGTGCCAGCTGCAGGGGGGACAGGGGAAACACAGATACGCAGTATTTT. Translated, it gives CASCRGDRGNTDTQYF.

This clone was seen a single time. The genes are TRBV18 and TRBJ1-2; 10 bases are shared with TRBD1. J gave up 3 bases and V 6 bases, and 4 bases lay outside the gene matches. The CDR3 runs to 14 residues. Germline CDR1 is KGHSH and CDR2 is LQKENI. The CDR3 spells CASSVGQGDYGYTF. Here the CDR3 DNA reads TGTGCCAGCTCGGTTGGACAGGGGGACTATGGCTACACCTTC.

V usage is TRBV9 and J usage is TRBJ2-7; 7 bases fit TRBD1. The V gene's germline CDR1 is SGDLS and CDR2 YYNGEE. J lost 5 bases, V lost 3 bases, and 8 bases had no gene match. The CDR3 is 14 residues long. In DNA form, the CDR3 reads TGTGCCAGCAGCGCCGGGACAGAGGCGAACGAGCAGTACTTC. This codes for CASSAGTEANEQYF.

V and J are TRBV18 and TRBJ2-1, with D hard to call. The CDR3 is made up of 16 amino acids. V lost 4 bases, J lost 0 bases, and 13 bases lay in between. The germline CDR1 and CDR2 sequences are KGHSH and LQKENI. The CDR3 coding sequence is TGTGCCAGCTCACTCACGGTTTTTAGCTCCTACAATGAGCAGTTCTTC. Encoded protein: CASSLTVFSSYNEQFF. The whole variable domain, filled in from reference TRBV18 and TRBJ2-1, reads NAGVMQNPRHLVRRRGQEARLRCSPMKGHSHVYWYRQLPEEGLKFMVYLQKENIIDESGMPKERFSAEFPKEGPSILRIQQVVRGDSAAYFCASSLTVFSSYNEQFFGPGTRLTVL.

The chain recombines TRBV7-9 with TRBJ1-5; D unresolved. The V end was cut by 5 bases, the J end by 5 bases, with 13 bases between. The V gene's germline CDR1 is SEHNR and CDR2 FQNEAQ (reference sequence). The CDR3 runs to 14 residues. The CDR3 spells CASSGSNSYQPQHF. DNA of the CDR3: TGTGCCAGCAGCGGATCGAACAGCTATCAGCCCCAGCATTTT.

This clone was counted a few times. The chain couples TRBV4-3 to TRBJ2-2; D possibly corresponds to TRBD1 (6 bases). The CDR3 has 14 residues. V shed 7 bases and J shed 2 bases, with 11 bases lying between them. Germline loops: CDR1 LGHNA, CDR2 YSLEER. The CDR3 region is CASTYRVNTGELFF. The CDR3 DNA sequence: TGCGCCAGCACCTACAGGGTCAACACCGGGGAGCTGTTTTTT.

V and J are TRBV7-3 and TRBJ2-7, with 10 positions matching TRBD2. Germline CDR1 SGHTA, CDR2 FQGTGA. This CDR3 has 14 amino acids. J was trimmed by 2 bases and V by 6 bases; bases with no gene match: 4. This chain's CDR3 is CASSPLAGAYEQYF. The CDR3 coding sequence is TGTGCCAGCAGTCCCCTAGCGGGAGCCTACGAGCAGTACTTC.

This chain connects TRBV30 to TRBJ1-2, with a weak D call TRBD1 (6 bases). Trimming shortened V by 0 bases and J by 5 bases, and 13 bases separated the two germline ends. The CDR3 spans 14 residues. Per germline, CDR1 GTSNPN and CDR2 SVGIG (reference sequence). The CDR3 here is CAWSVEGEGYGYTF. CDR3 in DNA: TGTGCCTGGAGTGTAGAGGGGGAAGGGTATGGCTACACCTTC.

CDR3 bases: TGCGCCAGCAGCCAGCGGAGACAGACTGGCTACACCTTC. Amino acid sequence: CASSQRRQTGYTF. V gene TRBV4-1 combines with J gene TRBJ1-2, with D possibly being TRBD1 (5 bases). Germline V gene sequence: CDR1 MGHRA, CDR2 YSYEKL. The V and J ends lost 3 bases and 7 bases respectively, with 12 bases between them. This CDR3 spans 13 amino acids.

In its sample, this clone was seen a few times. The gene calls are TRBV7-8 and TRBJ2-3; 11 nucleotides match TRBD2. Germline V lookup: CDR1 SGHVS, CDR2 FQNEAQ. V lost 1 base, J lost 1 base, and 4 bases stayed unmatched. This CDR3 contains 17 residues. DNA of the CDR3: TGTGCCAGCAGCTTAGGCGTAGCGGGAGGGGGCACAGATACGCAGTATTTT. As protein: CASSLGVAGGGTDTQYF.

This clone was seen once. The chain couples TRBV15 to TRBJ2-7, with D hard to call. The CDR3 is made up of 15 amino acids. V dropped 0 bases and J dropped 2 bases, with 11 bases sitting between them. Germline CDR1 LNHNV, CDR2 YYDKDF (reference sequence). CDR3 DNA: TGTGCCACCAGCAGAGAAGGCGGCAAGACCTACGAGCAGTACTTC. It codes for CATSREGGKTYEQYF.

This clone appeared once. The chain has TRBV30 and TRBJ1-2; D perhaps matches TRBD1 (5 bases). Trimming took 3 bases from V and 6 from J, leaving 11 bases between them. CDR1 is GTSNPN and CDR2 is SVGIG in the germline V gene (reference sequence). The CDR3 consists of 12 residues. The CDR3 loop reads CAWSHDRDGYTF. The CDR3 bases are TGTGCCTGGAGCCACGACAGAGATGGCTACACCTTC.

This clone was detected only once. V is TRBV27 and J is TRBJ2-5; 9 bases match TRBD2. The J call is doubtful: the DNA matches TRBJ2-7 better. The CDR3 extends over 13 amino acids. The germline V gene has CDR1 MNHEY and CDR2 SMNVEV (reference sequence). CDR3 bases: TGTGCCAGCAGAGCGGGGGGAGGGTACGAGCAGTACTTC. Its translation: CASRAGGGYEQYF.